This T cell receptor beta chain was recovered during a study of cytomegalovirus exposure and HLA in healthy donors. Study results and caveats: There was a cluster of highly shared sequence variants that was likely a sequencing artifact. Cytomegalovirus association was listed for 150 or so TCR beta chains.

CDR3 length: 16 amino acids. Germline V gene lookup returns CDR1 WNHNN and CDR2 SYGVQD (reference sequence). The J segment lost 4 bases and the V segment lost 6 bases, leaving 12 bases of the junction unmatched. On this clone: What it recognizes is unknown.

The PCR contained 60 Vbeta and 13 Jbeta primers. Produced via immunoSEQ multiplex PCR; TCRdb's table is partial and in-frame only. The top ten hold around 0.23% of the sample, which has about 250,000 clones, more than 75% seen once. The clonotype was recovered from a girl aged 2-10 years in good health and CMV-seronegative. Material: PBMCs. This chain connects TRBV10-1 to TRBJ1-5; TRBD1 aligns across 7 bases. In DNA, the CDR3 is TGCGCCAGCAGAAATATCGGGACAGCTCCAAATCAGCCCCAGCATTTT. This codes for CASRNIGTAPNQPQHF.